A selection of T cell receptor beta chains follows, all from one sample in a study of blood T cells in healthy people across ages. From the 5' RACE reads, TCRdb called clonotypes with MiXCR, one entry per CDR3 protein. Found here are some 700,000 distinct CDR3 sequences, around a fifth of them singletons; the top ten hold 20% to 25%. The source material was blood. The receptor source for this set is a man between 65 and 80 years old in good health. The CDR3 runs from the conserved cysteine through the conserved F or W. The D gene is left open where the match is weak. Clone size appears in some rows only: once, few, many, or a class for an expanded clone.

TRBJ2-5	TRBV29-1	.	10	many	CSVYQETQYF	TGCAGCGTTTATCAAGAGACCCAGTACTTC
TRBJ2-3	TRBV12-3/TRBV12-4	TRBD2	15	.	CASSLTASGGGTQYF	TGTGCCAGCAGTTTAACGGCTAGCGGGGGAGGTACGCAGTATTTT
TRBJ2-6	TRBV20-1	TRBD1	16	.	CSATGTGVTGANVLTF	TGCAGTGCCACCGGGACAGGGGTCACTGGGGCCAACGTCCTGACTTTC
TRBJ2-6	TRBV2	.	15	.	CASSEQFSGANVLTF	TGTGCCAGCAGTGAACAGTTCTCTGGGGCCAACGTCCTGACTTTC
TRBJ2-7	TRBV5-5	.	12	few	CASSFSGREQYF	TGTGCCAGCAGCTTTTCAGGTAGAGAGCAGTACTTC
TRBJ2-1	TRBV6-6	TRBD2	16	.	CASSYEFELADNEQFF	TGTGCCAGCAGTTACGAATTTGAACTAGCGGACAATGAGCAGTTCTTC
TRBJ2-3	TRBV4-2	TRBD1	17	few	CASSTTQGQAYTDTQYF	TGTGCCAGCAGCACCACCCAGGGACAGGCCTACACAGATACGCAGTATTTT
TRBJ2-3	TRBV7-2	.	15	.	CASDLVGLPRDTQYF	TGTGCCAGCGACCTAGTGGGCCTCCCCAGGGATACGCAGTATTTT
TRBJ2-1	TRBV12-5	.	17	.	CASGLVLGLASSREQFF	TGTGCTAGTGGTTTGGTGCTTGGGCTAGCATCCAGCCGGGAGCAGTTCTTC
TRBJ2-6	TRBV20-1	.	15	.	CSAREGSSGANVLTF	TGCAGTGCTAGAGAGGGCAGCTCTGGGGCCAACGTCCTGACTTTC
TRBJ2-1	TRBV15	.	13	.	CATSRVQYNEQFF	TGTGCCACCAGCAGAGTTCAGTACAATGAGCAGTTCTTC
TRBJ2-4	TRBV28	.	16	few	CASIGGAVLAKNIQYF	TGTGCCAGCATCGGGGGAGCGGTGCTAGCCAAAAACATTCAGTACTTC
TRBJ2-1	TRBV6-2/TRBV6-3	TRBD2	17	.	CASSYPTRTSSSNEQFF	TGTGCCAGCAGTTACCCCACCAGGACTAGCTCATCTAATGAGCAGTTCTTC
TRBJ2-7	TRBV23-1	.	16	few	CASSQGPRQDSYEQYF	TGCGCCAGCAGTCAAGGGCCGAGACAGGACTCCTACGAGCAGTACTTC
TRBJ1-4	TRBV14	TRBD1	16	.	CASSLFQGATNEKLFF	TGTGCCAGCAGCCTTTTCCAGGGGGCAACTAATGAAAAACTGTTTTTT
TRBJ1-2	TRBV6-5	.	14	few	CASSYDRDNYGYTF	TGTGCCAGCAGTTACGACCGAGATAACTATGGCTACACCTTC
TRBJ1-1	TRBV5-4	.	13	.	CASSHSDNTEAFF	TGTGCCAGCAGCCACTCCGATAACACTGAAGCTTTCTTT
TRBJ2-7	TRBV10-3	.	14	.	CAIRGDRSSYEQYF	TGTGCCATCAGGGGGGACCGGAGCTCCTACGAGCAGTACTTC
TRBJ1-2	TRBV18	.	13	.	CASSPWGNYGYTF	TGTGCCAGCTCACCGTGGGGGAACTATGGCTACACCTTC
TRBJ1-2	TRBV5-1	TRBD1	15	few	CASSLEDRDVGGYTF	TGCGCCAGCAGCTTGGAGGACAGGGATGTTGGTGGCTACACCTTC
TRBJ1-2	TRBV13	.	14	few	CASSLGQRLYGYTF	TGTGCCAGCAGCTTAGGGCAGCGCCTCTATGGCTACACCTTC
TRBJ1-1	TRBV25-1	.	15	few	CASSEWETMNTEAFF	TGTGCCAGCAGTGAATGGGAAACCATGAACACTGAAGCTTTCTTT
TRBJ2-3	TRBV12-3/TRBV12-4	.	15	.	CASTQVGGLADTQYF	TGTGCCAGCACCCAAGTTGGGGGGTTGGCAGATACGCAGTATTTT